This TCR beta chain was recorded in a study of identical twins. From the 5' RACE reads, TCRdb called clonotypes with MiXCR, one entry per CDR3 protein. The sample yields about 520,000 distinct CDR3 sequences, approximately 22% seen once. Per the germline V gene, CDR1 is LGHNA and CDR2 is YNFKEQ. CDR3 length: 15 residues. V was pared by 6 bases and J by 0 bases, with 12 bases between. This clonotype is a singleton in its sample. This same sample was also part of a study on T cells expressing NK-cell markers.

The J gene is TRBJ1-3, the V gene TRBV4-2; no reliable D call. Material: CD4+ T cells sorted from blood. The clonotype comes from a woman aged 18-29 years in good health. Here the CDR3 reads CASSSDLSSGNTIYF. In DNA form, the CDR3 reads TGTGCCAGCAGTTCGGACCTCAGCTCTGGAAACACCATATATTTT.